Given below is one T cell receptor (beta chain) in context. The V and J ends lost 4 bases and 0 bases, in that order; junction bases with no gene match: 6. The CDR3 is 15 residues long. Germline V lookup: CDR1 SGHDT, CDR2 YYEEEE. Specified treatment: randomized to nivolumab then ipilimumab (arm A) or the reverse (arm B). Patients had received no earlier DNA-damaging chemotherapy. From thawed PBMCs, live CD3+CD8+ cells negative for CD19 and CD56 were sorted. These data are taken from a study of sequential checkpoint blockade in melanoma. Study-wide background: Maintenance nivolumab came after either treatment sequence.

TCRdb keeps only in-frame clones here, not all; method: immunoSEQ multiplex PCR. The sample shows more than 15,000 clones, 65% to 75% of them seen only once. The rearrangement links TRBV5-6 to TRBJ1-1; 7 bases align to TRBD1. The sample here was CD8+ T cells sorted from blood (inferred from file names), taken from a patient given nivolumab and ipilimumab in sequence. This receptor was obtained from a human donor with melanoma. CDR3 coding DNA: TGTGCCAGCAGCCCAACGGGACAGTTGAACACTGAAGCTTTCTTT. It yields the protein CASSPTGQLNTEAFF.